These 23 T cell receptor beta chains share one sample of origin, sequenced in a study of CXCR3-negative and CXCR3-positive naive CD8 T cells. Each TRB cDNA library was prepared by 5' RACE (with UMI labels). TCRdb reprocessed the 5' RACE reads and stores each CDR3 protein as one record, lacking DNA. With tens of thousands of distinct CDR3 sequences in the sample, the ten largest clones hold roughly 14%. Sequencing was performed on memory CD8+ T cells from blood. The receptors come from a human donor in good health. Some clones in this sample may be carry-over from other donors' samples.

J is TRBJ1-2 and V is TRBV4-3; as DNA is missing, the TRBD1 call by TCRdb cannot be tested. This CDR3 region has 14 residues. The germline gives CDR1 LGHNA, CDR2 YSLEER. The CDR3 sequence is CASSQVTGGGGYTF.

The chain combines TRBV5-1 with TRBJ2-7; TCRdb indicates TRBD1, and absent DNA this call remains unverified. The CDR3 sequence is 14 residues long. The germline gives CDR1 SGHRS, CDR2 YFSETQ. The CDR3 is CASSLAAGNYEQYF.

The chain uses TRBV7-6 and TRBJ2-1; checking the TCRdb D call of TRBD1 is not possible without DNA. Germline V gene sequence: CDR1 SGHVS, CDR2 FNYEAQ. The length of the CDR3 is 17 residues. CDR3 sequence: CASSLAVGTGLHNEQFF.

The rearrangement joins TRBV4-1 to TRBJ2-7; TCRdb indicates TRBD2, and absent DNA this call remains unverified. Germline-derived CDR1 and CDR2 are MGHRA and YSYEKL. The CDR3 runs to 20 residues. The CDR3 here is CASSQVSQLGTSGSSYEQYF.

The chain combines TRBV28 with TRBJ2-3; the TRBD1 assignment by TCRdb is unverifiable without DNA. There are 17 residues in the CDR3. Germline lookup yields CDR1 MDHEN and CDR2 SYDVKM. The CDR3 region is CASRNLLQGADTDTQYF.

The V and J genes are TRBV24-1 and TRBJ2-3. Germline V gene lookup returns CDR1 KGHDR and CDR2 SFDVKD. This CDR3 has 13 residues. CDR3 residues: CATSEIGSDTQYF.

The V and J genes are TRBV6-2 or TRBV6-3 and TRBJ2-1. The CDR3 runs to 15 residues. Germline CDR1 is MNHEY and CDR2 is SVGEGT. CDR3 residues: CASSYSESPSNEQFF.

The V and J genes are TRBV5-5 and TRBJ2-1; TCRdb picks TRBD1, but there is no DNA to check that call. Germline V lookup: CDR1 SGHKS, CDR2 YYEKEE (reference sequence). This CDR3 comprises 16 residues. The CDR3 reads CASSLGTGGSYNEQFF.

CDR3: CASSRPEAGGPYEQYF. The chain has TRBV28 and TRBJ2-7; TCRdb indicates TRBD2, and absent DNA this call remains unverified. Germline CDR1 and CDR2: MDHEN and SYDVKM. The CDR3 loop spans 16 amino acids. The full variable domain, with the rest looked up from reference TRBV28 and TRBJ2-7, is DVKVTQSSRYLVKRTGEKVFLECVQDMDHENMFWYRQDPGLGLRLIYFSYDVKMKEKGDIPEGYSVSREKKERFSLILESASTNQTSMYLCASSRPEAGGPYEQYFGPGTRLTVT.

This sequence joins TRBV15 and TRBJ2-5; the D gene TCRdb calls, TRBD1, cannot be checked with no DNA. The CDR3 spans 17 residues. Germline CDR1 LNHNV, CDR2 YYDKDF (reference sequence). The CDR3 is CATSRDSDIGTETTQYF.

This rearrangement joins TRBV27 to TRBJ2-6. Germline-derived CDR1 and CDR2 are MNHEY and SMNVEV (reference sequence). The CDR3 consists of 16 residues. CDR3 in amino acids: CASSLEGSSGANVLTF.

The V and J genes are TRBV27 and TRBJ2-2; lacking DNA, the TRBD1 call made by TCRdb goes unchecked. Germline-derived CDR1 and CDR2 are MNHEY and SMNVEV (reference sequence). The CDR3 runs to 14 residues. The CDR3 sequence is CASSYGTGLGELFF.

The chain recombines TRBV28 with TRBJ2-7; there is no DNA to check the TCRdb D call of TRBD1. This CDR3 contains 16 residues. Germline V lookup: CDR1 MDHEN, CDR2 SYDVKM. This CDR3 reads CASTLRGGGRSYEQYF.

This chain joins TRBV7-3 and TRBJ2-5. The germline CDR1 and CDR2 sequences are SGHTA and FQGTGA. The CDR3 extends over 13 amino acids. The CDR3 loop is CASSLDIGETQYF.

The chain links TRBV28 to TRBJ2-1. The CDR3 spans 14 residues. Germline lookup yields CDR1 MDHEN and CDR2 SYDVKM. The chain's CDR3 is CASTFSWSYNEQFF.

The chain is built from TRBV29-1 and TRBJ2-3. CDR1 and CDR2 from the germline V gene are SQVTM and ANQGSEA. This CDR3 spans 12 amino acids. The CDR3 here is CSVQVETDTQYF.

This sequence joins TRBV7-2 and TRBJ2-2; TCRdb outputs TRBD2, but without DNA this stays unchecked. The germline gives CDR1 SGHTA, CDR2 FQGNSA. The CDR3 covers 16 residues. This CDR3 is CASNLYSGSLTGELFF. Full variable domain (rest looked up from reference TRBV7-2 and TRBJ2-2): GAGVSQSPSNKVTEKGKDVELRCDPISGHTALYWYRQSLGQGLEFLIYFQGNSAPDKSGLPSDRFSAERTGGSVSTLTIQRTQQEDSAVYLCASNLYSGSLTGELFFGEGSRLTVL.

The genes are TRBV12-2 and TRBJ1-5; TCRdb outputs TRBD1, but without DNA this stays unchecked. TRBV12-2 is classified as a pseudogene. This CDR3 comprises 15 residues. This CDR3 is CASRLRDTINQPQNF.

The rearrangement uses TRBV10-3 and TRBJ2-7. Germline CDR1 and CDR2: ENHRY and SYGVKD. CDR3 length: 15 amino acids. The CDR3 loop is CAIGDLETALYEQYF.

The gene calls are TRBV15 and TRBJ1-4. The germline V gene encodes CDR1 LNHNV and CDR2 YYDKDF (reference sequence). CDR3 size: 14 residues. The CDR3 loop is CATSREDTYEKLFF.

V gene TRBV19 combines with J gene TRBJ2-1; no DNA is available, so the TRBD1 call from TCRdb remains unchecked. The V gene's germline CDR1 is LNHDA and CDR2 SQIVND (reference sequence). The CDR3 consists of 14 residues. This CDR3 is CASKDRGTHNEQFF.

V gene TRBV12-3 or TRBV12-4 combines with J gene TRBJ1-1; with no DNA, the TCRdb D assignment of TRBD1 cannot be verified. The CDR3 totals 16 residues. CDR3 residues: CASSSSSVTGDTEAFF.

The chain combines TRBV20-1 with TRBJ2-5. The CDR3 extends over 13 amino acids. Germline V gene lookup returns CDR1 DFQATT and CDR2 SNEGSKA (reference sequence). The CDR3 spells CSAPDHMLETQYF.